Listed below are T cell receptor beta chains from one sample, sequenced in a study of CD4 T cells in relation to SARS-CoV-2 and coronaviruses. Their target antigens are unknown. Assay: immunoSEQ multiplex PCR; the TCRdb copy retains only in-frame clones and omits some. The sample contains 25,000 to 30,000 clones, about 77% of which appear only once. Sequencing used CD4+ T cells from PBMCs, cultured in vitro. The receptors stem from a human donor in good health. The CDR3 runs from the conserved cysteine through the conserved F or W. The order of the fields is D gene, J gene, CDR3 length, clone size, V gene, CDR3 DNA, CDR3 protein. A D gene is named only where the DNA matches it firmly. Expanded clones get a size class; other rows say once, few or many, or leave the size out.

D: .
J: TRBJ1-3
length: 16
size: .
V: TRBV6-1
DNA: TGTGCCAGCAGTGAAGACGCAGGGTCCTCTGGAAACACCATATATTTT
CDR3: CASSEDAGSSGNTIYF

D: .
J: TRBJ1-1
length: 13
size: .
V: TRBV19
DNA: TGTGCCAGTAGTTCGACAGTTAACACTGAAGCTTTCTTT
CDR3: CASSSTVNTEAFF

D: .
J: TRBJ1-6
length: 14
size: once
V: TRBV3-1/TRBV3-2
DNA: TGTGCCAGCAGCCAGACAGGCCCAGGATCACCCCTCCACTTT
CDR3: CASSQTGPGSPLHF

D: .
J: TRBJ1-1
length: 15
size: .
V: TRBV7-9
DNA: TGTGCCAGCAGCCAAGTCGAAGTGAGGAACACTGAAGCTTTCTTT
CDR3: CASSQVEVRNTEAFF

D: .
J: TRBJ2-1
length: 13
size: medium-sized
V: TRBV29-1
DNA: TGCAGCGTTGAAGGGGCAGGGGACAATGAGCAGTTCTTC
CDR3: CSVEGAGDNEQFF

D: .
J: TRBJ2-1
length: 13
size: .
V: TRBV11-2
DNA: TGTGCCAGCAGCTCCTCCGGGGTGGGTGAGCAGTTCTTC
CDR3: CASSSSGVGEQFF

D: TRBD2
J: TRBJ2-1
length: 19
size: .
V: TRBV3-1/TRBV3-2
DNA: TGTGCCAGCAGCCAAGAATACGCCGCTAGCGGGAGCTCCTACAATGAGCAGTTCTTC
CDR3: CASSQEYAASGSSYNEQFF

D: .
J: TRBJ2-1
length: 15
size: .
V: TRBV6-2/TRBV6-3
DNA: TGTGCCAGCAGTTACTCGCCGGACTCCGTCAATGAGCAGTTCTTC
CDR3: CASSYSPDSVNEQFF

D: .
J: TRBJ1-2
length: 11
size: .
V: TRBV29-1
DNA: TGCAGCGTCTTGACGGGTCTTGGCTACACCTTC
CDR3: CSVLTGLGYTF

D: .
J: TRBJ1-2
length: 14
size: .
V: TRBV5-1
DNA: TGCGCCAGCAGCCCCGGGGCAGCCCCCTATGGCTACACCTTC
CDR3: CASSPGAAPYGYTF

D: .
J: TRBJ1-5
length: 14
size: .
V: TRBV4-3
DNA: TGCGCCAGCAGCCAGGGTAGAAGCAATCAGCCCCAGCATTTT
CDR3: CASSQGRSNQPQHF

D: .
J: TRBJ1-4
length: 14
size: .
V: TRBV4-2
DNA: TGTGCCAGCAGCCAAGATGGCGGGACTGAAAAACTGTTTTTT
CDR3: CASSQDGGTEKLFF

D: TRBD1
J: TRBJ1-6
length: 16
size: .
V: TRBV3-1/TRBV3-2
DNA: TGTGCCAGCAGCCAAGGGGGACAGGGGAACAATTCACCCCTCCACTTT
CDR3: CASSQGGQGNNSPLHF

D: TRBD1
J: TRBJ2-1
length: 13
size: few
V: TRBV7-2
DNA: TGTGCCAGCAGCTTGGGACAGGACAATGAGCAGTTCTTC
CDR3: CASSLGQDNEQFF

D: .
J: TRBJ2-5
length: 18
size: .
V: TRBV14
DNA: TGTGCCAGCAGCCAACTCCCCTCCTGGAGAGCCGGCCAAGAGACCCAGTACTTC
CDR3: CASSQLPSWRAGQETQYF

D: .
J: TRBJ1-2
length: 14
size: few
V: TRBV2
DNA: TGTGCCAGCAGTGAAGCAGGGGGTAGCTATGGCTACACCTTC
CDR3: CASSEAGGSYGYTF

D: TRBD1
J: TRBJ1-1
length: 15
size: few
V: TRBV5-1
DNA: TGCGCCAGCAGCTTGGGGGACAGGGTGAACACTGAAGCTTTCTTT
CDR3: CASSLGDRVNTEAFF

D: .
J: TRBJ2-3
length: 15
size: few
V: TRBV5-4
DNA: TGTGCCAGCAGCCTGGATCGGGGAAGCACAGATACGCAGTATTTT
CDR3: CASSLDRGSTDTQYF

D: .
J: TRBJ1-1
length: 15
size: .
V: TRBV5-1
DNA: TGCGCCAGCAGCTTGATGGTCGGGGTGGACACTGAAGCTTTCTTT
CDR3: CASSLMVGVDTEAFF

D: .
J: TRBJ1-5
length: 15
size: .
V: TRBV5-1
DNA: TGCGCCAGCAGCTTGGCCGGGTCTAGCAATCAGCCCCAGCATTTT
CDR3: CASSLAGSSNQPQHF

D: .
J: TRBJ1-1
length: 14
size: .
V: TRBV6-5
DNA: TGTGCCAGCAGTTACTCGACCGCGAACACTGAAGCTTTCTTT
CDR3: CASSYSTANTEAFF

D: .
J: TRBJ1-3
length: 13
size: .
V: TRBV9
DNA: TGTGCCAGCCAGCCCAGGCCGGTGGGCACCATATATTTT
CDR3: CASQPRPVGTIYF

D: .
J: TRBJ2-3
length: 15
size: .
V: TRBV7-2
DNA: TGTGCCAGCAGCTCTCGGGTCTGGATGGCAGATACGCAGTATTTT
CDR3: CASSSRVWMADTQYF

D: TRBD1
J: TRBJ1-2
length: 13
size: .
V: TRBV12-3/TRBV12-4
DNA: TGTGCCAGCAGTCCCCGACAGGGCCGTGGCTACACCTTC
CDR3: CASSPRQGRGYTF

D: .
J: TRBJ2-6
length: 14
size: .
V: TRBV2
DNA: TGTGCCAGCAGCTATCCCTCTGGGGCCAACGTCCTGACTTTC
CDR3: CASSYPSGANVLTF

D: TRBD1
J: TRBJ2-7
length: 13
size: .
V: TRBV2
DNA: TGTGCCAGCAGTTCGACAGGGATCTACGAGCAGTACTTC
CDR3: CASSSTGIYEQYF

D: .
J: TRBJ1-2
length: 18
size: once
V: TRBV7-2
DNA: TGTGCCAGCAGCCACGGACGGCTGGGGGTGCCAGCTAACTATGGCTACACCTTC
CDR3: CASSHGRLGVPANYGYTF

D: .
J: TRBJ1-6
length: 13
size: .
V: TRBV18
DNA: TGTGCCAGCTCGATTGGGGACAATTCACCCCTCCACTTT
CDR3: CASSIGDNSPLHF

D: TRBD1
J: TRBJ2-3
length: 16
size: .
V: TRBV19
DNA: TGTGCCAGTAGTAAATCGGGACAGGCAGGCACAGATACGCAGTATTTT
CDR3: CASSKSGQAGTDTQYF

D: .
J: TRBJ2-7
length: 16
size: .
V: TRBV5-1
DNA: TGCGCCAGCAGCGTAGGTAACACGGTATCCTCCTACGAGCAGTACTTC
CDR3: CASSVGNTVSSYEQYF

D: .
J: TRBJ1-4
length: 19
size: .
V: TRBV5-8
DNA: TGTGCCAGCAGCTTGGAGTTCGGGGATGGGACTGCAACTAATGAAAAACTGTTTTTT
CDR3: CASSLEFGDGTATNEKLFF

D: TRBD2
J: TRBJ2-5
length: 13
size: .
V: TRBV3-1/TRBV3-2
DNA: TGTGCCAGTACTAGCGGGATCCAAGAGACCCAGTACTTC
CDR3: CASTSGIQETQYF

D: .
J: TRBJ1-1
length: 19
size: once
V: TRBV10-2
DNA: TGCGCCAGCACAATCCGCTCCCTTCCGGCCGGGACAATGAACACTGAAGCTTTCTTT
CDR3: CASTIRSLPAGTMNTEAFF

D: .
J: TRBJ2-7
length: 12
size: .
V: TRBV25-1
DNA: TGTGCCAGCAGTGGCAGCTCCTACGAGCAGTACTTC
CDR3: CASSGSSYEQYF

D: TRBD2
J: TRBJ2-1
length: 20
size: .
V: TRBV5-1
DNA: TGCGCCAGCAGCTTGGATTTGGAGCGGGAGGACCAAAGCTCCTACAATGAGCAGTTCTTC
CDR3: CASSLDLEREDQSSYNEQFF

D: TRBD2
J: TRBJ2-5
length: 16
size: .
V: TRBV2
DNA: TGTGCCAGCATGGAAACTAGCGGGGGAACGAAAGAGACCCAGTACTTC
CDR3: CASMETSGGTKETQYF

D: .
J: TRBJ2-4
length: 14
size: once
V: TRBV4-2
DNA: TGTGCCAGCAGCCAAGGTGGGGACCCTGGCATTCAGTACTTC
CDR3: CASSQGGDPGIQYF

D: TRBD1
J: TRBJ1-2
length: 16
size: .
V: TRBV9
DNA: TGTGCCAGCAGCGCGGGGGGGGCAGGGGGCGCCTATGGCTACACCTTC
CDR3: CASSAGGAGGAYGYTF

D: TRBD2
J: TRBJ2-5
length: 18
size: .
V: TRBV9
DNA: TGTGCCAGCAGCGTAGGAGCGGGAGGGCCTGGGGGACAGGAGACCCAGTACTTC
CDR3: CASSVGAGGPGGQETQYF

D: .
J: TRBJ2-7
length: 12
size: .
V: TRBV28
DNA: TGTGCCACCGATGTTGGGGGACACGAGCAGTACTTC
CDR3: CATDVGGHEQYF

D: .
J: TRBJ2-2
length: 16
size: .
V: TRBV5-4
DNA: TGTGCCAGCAGCTCCGCTGGCAGGGCGCGGGCGGGGGAGCTGTTTTTT
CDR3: CASSSAGRARAGELFF

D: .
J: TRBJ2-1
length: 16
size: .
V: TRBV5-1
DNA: TGCGCCAGCAGCTCCTCCTCGCAGGGGTCCTACAATGAGCAGTTCTTC
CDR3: CASSSSSQGSYNEQFF

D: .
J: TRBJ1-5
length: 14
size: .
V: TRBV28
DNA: TGTGCCAGCAACCAACTTGGGGTTGATCAGCCCCAGCATTTT
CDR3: CASNQLGVDQPQHF

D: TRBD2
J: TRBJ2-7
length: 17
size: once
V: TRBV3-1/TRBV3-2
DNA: TGTGCCAGCAGCCAAGCCCCCCTGACTAGCGGGTTCTACGAGCAGTACTTC
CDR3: CASSQAPLTSGFYEQYF

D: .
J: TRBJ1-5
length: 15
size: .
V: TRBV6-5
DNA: TGTGCCAGCAGCCCCACAGCTTGGAGCAATCAGCCCCAGCATTTT
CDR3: CASSPTAWSNQPQHF

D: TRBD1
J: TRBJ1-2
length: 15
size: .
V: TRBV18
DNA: TGTGCCAGCTCACCCGGGACAGGGGACGACTATGGCTACACCTTC
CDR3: CASSPGTGDDYGYTF

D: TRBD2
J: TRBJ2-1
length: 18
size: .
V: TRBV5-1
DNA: TGCGCCAGCAGCCCGCTAGCGGGATCATCTCAGGGCTACAATGAGCAGTTCTTC
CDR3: CASSPLAGSSQGYNEQFF

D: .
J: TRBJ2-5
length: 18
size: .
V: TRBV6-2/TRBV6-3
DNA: TGTGCCAGCAGTAGGAACTCGAAGCGACCCGGGGCAGGGGAGACCCAGTACTTC
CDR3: CASSRNSKRPGAGETQYF

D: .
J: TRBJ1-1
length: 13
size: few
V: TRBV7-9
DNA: TGTGCCAGCAGCTTAACAGGGATACTTGAAGCTTTCTTT
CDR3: CASSLTGILEAFF

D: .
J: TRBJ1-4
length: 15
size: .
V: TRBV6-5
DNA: TGTGCCAGCAGTTCCGGACTTGTGGGGGGGGGAAAACTGTTTTTT
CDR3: CASSSGLVGGGKLFF

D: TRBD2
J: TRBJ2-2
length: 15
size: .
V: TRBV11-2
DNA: TGTGCCAGCAGCTTCGGCGGGAGAGGGACCGGGGAGCTGTTTTTT
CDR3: CASSFGGRGTGELFF